The rows below give T cell receptor beta chains drawn from one sample of a study of blood T cell repertoires in COVID-19. The data were produced by immunoSEQ multiplex PCR, yet TCRdb's version contains in-frame clones alone and is incomplete. The repertoire holds some 100,000 clones, with around 85% as singletons. The sequenced material came from peripheral blood. The receptors stem from a woman in her 70s with active or convalescent COVID-19. CDR3s include the opening cysteine and the closing phenylalanine or tryptophan. The order of the fields is clone size, J gene, V gene, D gene, CDR3 DNA, CDR3 protein. A D gene is named only where the DNA matches it firmly. The listing skips clone size in some rows; elsewhere it reads once, few, many or a size class.

. | TRBJ2-7 | TRBV6-6 | TRBD2 | TGTGCCATTCAGCGGGAGATAATCAACGAGCAGTACTTC | CAIQREIINEQYF
. | TRBJ2-5 | TRBV28 | . | TGTGCCAGCAGTACAGACCAAGAGACCCAGTACTTC | CASSTDQETQYF
. | TRBJ2-1 | TRBV6-5 | . | TGTGCCAGCAGTTATGGCAGGAATGAGCAGTTCTTC | CASSYGRNEQFF
once | TRBJ2-1 | TRBV9 | TRBD2 | TGTGCCAGCAGCGTCGGACTAGCGGGAGGGTACAATGAGCAGTTCTTC | CASSVGLAGGYNEQFF
. | TRBJ2-1 | TRBV10-3 | TRBD2 | TGTGCCATCAGTGAGTCGGGCGGGGGGCTGTACAATGAGCAGTTCTTC | CAISESGGGLYNEQFF
. | TRBJ2-7 | TRBV4-3 | . | TGCGCCAGCAGCCAAGGGGCAGGGCGCTACGAGCAGTACTTC | CASSQGAGRYEQYF
. | TRBJ2-7 | TRBV18 | TRBD2 | TGTGCCAGCTCACCCGGCGGGGGAATCTACGAGCAGTACTTC | CASSPGGGIYEQYF
. | TRBJ1-3 | TRBV12-5 | . | TGTGCTAGTGGTTTGGGACAGAGAAACACCATATATTTT | CASGLGQRNTIYF
few | TRBJ1-1 | TRBV7-3 | . | TGTGCCAGCAGCCCTGACACAAATCGTGAAGCTTTCTTT | CASSPDTNREAFF
. | TRBJ1-2 | TRBV5-5 | . | TGTGCCAGCAGCTTGGAGGCAGGGCAATACTATGGCTACACCTTC | CASSLEAGQYYGYTF
. | TRBJ2-7 | TRBV27 | TRBD2 | TGTGCCAGCAGTTTGGAGTTTAGCGGGAGTGGCCACGAGCAGTACTTC | CASSLEFSGSGHEQYF
few | TRBJ1-2 | TRBV7-2 | TRBD1 | TGTGCCAGCAGTCGCACAGGACAGGGTGGCTATGGCTACACCTTC | CASSRTGQGGYGYTF
. | TRBJ2-7 | TRBV3-1/TRBV3-2 | . | TGTGCCAGCAGCCAAGCTGGGCAGGGAACCGAGCAGTACTTC | CASSQAGQGTEQYF
. | TRBJ2-7 | TRBV2 | TRBD2 | TGTGCCAGCAAGGGGCCGGGGGGGAGCTCGTACGAGCAGTACTTC | CASKGPGGSSYEQYF
. | TRBJ1-1 | TRBV5-1 | TRBD1 | TGCGCCAGCAGCCCCGGGACAGCGGAGACTGAAGCTTTCTTT | CASSPGTAETEAFF
. | TRBJ2-7 | TRBV6-5 | . | TGTGCCAGCAGCAAAGACAGAACCTACGAGCAGTACTTC | CASSKDRTYEQYF
. | TRBJ2-6 | TRBV11-2 | TRBD1 | TGTGCCAGCAGCCAAACCACGACAGGGTACTCTGGGGCCAACGTCCTGACTTTC | CASSQTTTGYSGANVLTF
once | TRBJ1-5 | TRBV12-3/TRBV12-4 | . | TGTGCCAGCAGCCCCGTAACGGAGCCCCAGCATTTT | CASSPVTEPQHF
. | TRBJ1-1 | TRBV2 | . | TGTGCCAGCAGAGACACTAACACTGAAGCTTTCTTT | CASRDTNTEAFF
. | TRBJ1-4 | TRBV9 | TRBD1 | TGTGCCAGCAGCGTAAGGGGACAGGGACCAACTAATGAAAAACTGTTTTTT | CASSVRGQGPTNEKLFF
. | TRBJ2-1 | TRBV15 | . | TGTGCCACCAGCAGCGGGACACAATACAATGAGCAGTTCTTC | CATSSGTQYNEQFF
. | TRBJ2-5 | TRBV9 | TRBD2 | TGTGCCAGCAGCGTAGACGGGACTAGCGGGGAGACCCAGTACTTC | CASSVDGTSGETQYF
. | TRBJ1-5 | TRBV19 | . | TGTGCCAGTAGTTTCTCAGGGGATGAGAGCAATCAGCCCCAGCATTTT | CASSFSGDESNQPQHF
. | TRBJ1-1 | TRBV28 | . | TGTGCCAGCTCTGACACTGAAGCTTTCTTT | CASSDTEAFF
. | TRBJ2-3 | TRBV28 | . | TGTGCCAGCAGTTTCTCCGGCACAGATACGCAGTATTTT | CASSFSGTDTQYF
. | TRBJ2-1 | TRBV9 | TRBD2 | TGTGCCAGCAGCCCCCGTAGCGGGTCTTCCTACAATGAGCAGTTCTTC | CASSPRSGSSYNEQFF
. | TRBJ2-5 | TRBV28 | . | TGTGCCAGCGGCCACCCCCGGCGGGGCGAGCAAGAGACCCAGTACTTC | CASGHPRRGEQETQYF
. | TRBJ1-2 | TRBV7-8 | . | TGTGCCAGCAGCTTACGCTCCACGCACCTGACTACTAACTATGGCTACACCTTC | CASSLRSTHLTTNYGYTF